The entry that follows covers one T cell receptor beta chain sequence. A read error may produce the germline difference seen at one junction end. The investigators amplified TCR beta CDR3 regions from RNA transcripts. The study used the HTBI primer set for a first-round RT-PCR of the TCR CDR3. In TCRdb, the multiplex PCR reads were re-called with MiXCR into one record per CDR3 protein. The sample consists of 380,000 or so distinct CDR3 sequences, about 14% of them appearing once. The sample belongs to a study of T cells in Graves' hyperthyroidism and ophthalmopathy. Germline lookup yields CDR1 MNHEY and CDR2 SVGAGI. This CDR3 region has 13 residues.

The source material was blood. This TCR was recovered from a woman in her 30s with Graves' hyperthyroidism. This rearrangement joins TRBV6-5 to TRBJ1-2, with D perhaps TRBD1 (5 bases). The CDR3 nucleotides are TGTGCCAGCAGTTATGGGGCCAACTATGGCCACACCTTC. Protein sequence: CASSYGANYGHTF.